The clone carrying this T cell receptor (beta chain) has just a few counts. Antigen unknown. Cultured cells yielded isolated CD4+ T cells after 10 days. Two doses of either BNT162b2 or mRNA-1273 were given to each participant. Trimming cost V 4 bases and J 5 bases, with 11 bases left between them. The germline V gene encodes CDR1 LGHDT and CDR2 YNNKEL (reference sequence). This CDR3 spans 14 amino acids. Sequencing used immunoSEQ multiplex PCR; TCRdb keeps in-frame clones, though not all of them. The table records about 57,000 clones, 78% of them present only once. This sample stems from a study of vaccination effects on CD4 cells after COVID-19. Background on the study: Wells containing two million PBMC each were cultured with 10 IU/ml IL-2 and approximately 9.6 ug/ml peptides.

The material was CD4+ T cells from PBMCs cultured without peptide, obtained after COVID-19 vaccination. The receptor comes from a human donor who received a COVID-19 vaccine. J is TRBJ2-2 and V is TRBV3-1 (or the pseudogene TRBV3-2), with D perhaps TRBD1 (5 bases). The CDR3 coding sequence is TGTGCCAGCAGCCTTTCAGGGCGGACCGGGGAGCTGTTTTTT. Translated: CASSLSGRTGELFF.